Presented here are 23 T cell receptor beta chains from one specimen sequenced in a study of graft-versus-host responses after intestinal transplantation. The protocol was immunoSEQ multiplex PCR, while the TCRdb copy is restricted to in-frame clones and leaves out a portion. The sample shows some 70,000 clones, roughly 92% of them seen only once. The sequencing used bone marrow, collected around 720 days after intestinal transplantation. The source is a human patient who received an intestinal transplant, so some T cells may come from the graft donor.

The chain combines TRBV6-5 with TRBJ2-2; no definite D call. The germline gives CDR1 MNHEY, CDR2 SVGAGI. This CDR3 spans 14 amino acids. Trimming took 10 bases from V and 2 from J, leaving 14 bases between them. DNA for the CDR3: TGTGCCACCGGCGGCAGTAGAAACACCGGGGAGCTGTTTTTT. Encoded protein: CATGGSRNTGELFF.

The chain couples TRBV27 to TRBJ2-1; TRBD2 might be the D (6 bases). This CDR3 contains 22 residues. Trimming pared 6 bases from V and 3 bases from J, leaving 36 bases between. Germline loops: CDR1 MNHEY, CDR2 SMNVEV (reference sequence). The CDR3 nucleotides are TGTGCCAGCAGAAGGCTACGATTTCGCGGGATTACCCCGAGGGAAGGCTACAATGAGCAGTTCTTC. Translation: CASRRLRFRGITPREGYNEQFF.

V and J are TRBV6-1 and TRBJ2-1, with 14 bases aligning to TRBD2. The V gene end was trimmed by 4 bases and the J gene end by 6 bases; junction bases not matched to a gene: 8. Germline V gene sequence: CDR1 MNHNS, CDR2 SASEGT. The CDR3 totals 17 residues. The CDR3 reads CASSGRLAGGPGNEQFF. CDR3 DNA: TGTGCCAGCAGTGGAAGACTAGCGGGGGGGCCGGGCAATGAGCAGTTCTTC.

This sequence joins TRBV7-2 and TRBJ2-7; tentative D call: TRBD2 (5 bases). CDR3 size: 16 residues. Trimming left V 4 bases short and J 2 bases short, with 18 bases between. Looked up from germline, CDR1 is SGHTA and CDR2 is FQGNSA. This chain's CDR3 is CASSSRWESKTYEQYF. The CDR3 DNA sequence: TGTGCCAGCAGCTCCAGGTGGGAGTCAAAAACCTACGAGCAGTACTTC.

The gene calls are TRBV19 and TRBJ2-1; tentatively, D is TRBD2 (6 bases). Germline CDR1 LNHDA, CDR2 SQIVND (reference sequence). This CDR3 spans 14 amino acids. The germline V and J ends were trimmed by 3 bases and 6 bases, with 12 bases remaining between them. CDR3 coding DNA: TGTGCCAGTAGTATTAGGGACTTCCTCAATGAGCAGTTCTTC. Translation: CASSIRDFLNEQFF. Combining the CDR3 with reference TRBV19 and TRBJ2-1 gives the whole variable domain DGGITQSPKYLFRKEGQNVTLSCEQNLNHDAMYWYRQDPGQGLRLIYYSQIVNDFQKGDIAEGYSVSREKKESFPLTVTSAQKNPTAFYLCASSIRDFLNEQFFGPGTRLTVL.

The genes are TRBV27 and TRBJ1-4, with TRBD1 matching over 10 bases. The V segment lost 5 bases and the J segment 7 bases; nucleotides outside the gene matches: 4. CDR1 and CDR2 from the germline V gene are MNHEY and SMNVEV (reference sequence). The CDR3 sequence is 14 residues long. CDR3: CASSIGQGGEKLFF. CDR3 nucleotide sequence: TGTGCCAGCAGTATTGGACAGGGGGGTGAAAAACTGTTTTTT.

This sequence joins TRBV10-2 and TRBJ2-1; D not resolved. The CDR3 has 14 amino acids. The V gene's germline CDR1 is WSHSY and CDR2 SAAADI. Trimming shortened V by 4 bases and J by 6 bases, and 13 bases separated the two germline ends. The CDR3 spells CASSVSQFFNEQFF. CDR3 DNA sequence: TGCGCCAGCAGTGTTTCGCAATTCTTCAATGAGCAGTTCTTC.

The chain uses TRBV7-6 and TRBJ2-3, with 9 nucleotides matching TRBD2. Unmatched junction bases numbered 4, after V lost 5 bases and J lost 1 base. The CDR3 spans 15 residues. Germline V gives CDR1 SGHVS, CDR2 FNYEAQ. CDR3: CASSVSSGGTDTQYF. CDR3 DNA: TGTGCCAGCAGCGTCTCTAGCGGGGGCACAGATACGCAGTATTTT.

The chain recombines TRBV19 with TRBJ2-1; D not resolved. Germline V gene data show CDR1 as LNHDA and CDR2 as SQIVND (reference sequence). V lost 3 bases to trimming and J lost 7 bases, with 10 bases between them. There are 13 residues in the CDR3. The CDR3 DNA follows: TGTGCCAGTAGTATGGTCTCGCAGAATGAGCAGTTCTTC. Translation: CASSMVSQNEQFF. Variable domain in full (rest from reference TRBV19 and TRBJ2-1): DGGITQSPKYLFRKEGQNVTLSCEQNLNHDAMYWYRQDPGQGLRLIYYSQIVNDFQKGDIAEGYSVSREKKESFPLTVTSAQKNPTAFYLCASSMVSQNEQFFGPGTRLTVL.

The chain joins TRBV7-2 to TRBJ2-1; D unresolved. V was trimmed by 1 base and J by 6 bases, leaving 16 bases between them. The CDR3 is made up of 16 amino acids. Germline CDR1 and CDR2: SGHTA and FQGNSA. CDR3 coding DNA: TGTGCCAGCAGCTTAGTTTGGGCGGACCGGACCAATGAGCAGTTCTTC. Protein: CASSLVWADRTNEQFF.

V gene TRBV7-3 combines with J gene TRBJ2-7; 7 nucleotides align to TRBD1. The trim removed 3 bases at V and 3 bases at J, leaving 5 bases unmatched. This CDR3 region has 14 residues. Germline V gives CDR1 SGHTA, CDR2 FQGTGA. Here the CDR3 reads CASSLRQGIYEQYF. Here the CDR3 DNA reads TGTGCCAGCAGCTTGAGACAGGGCATCTACGAGCAGTACTTC.

This clone showed up just a few times. This sequence joins TRBV2 and TRBJ2-3, with TRBD2 matching 8 bases. Germline loops: CDR1 SNHLY, CDR2 FYNNEI. V lost 5 bases, J lost 1 base, and 5 bases stayed unmatched. The CDR3 contains 15 residues. Written as DNA, the CDR3 is TGTGCCAGCAGTTCTGCGACTAGCGGCACAGATACGCAGTATTTT. Residues: CASSSATSGTDTQYF.

This rearrangement joins TRBV5-1 to TRBJ2-6, with a tentative D call TRBD1 (6 bases). Trimming left V 3 bases short and J 0 bases short, with 16 bases between. Germline V lookup: CDR1 SGHRS, CDR2 YFSETQ. There are 18 residues in the CDR3. CDR3 sequence reads: CASSWTDSPSSGANVLTF. As DNA, the CDR3 is TGCGCCAGCAGCTGGACAGATTCCCCTAGCTCTGGGGCCAACGTCCTGACTTTC.

The chain employs TRBV5-1 and TRBJ1-1; D is ambiguous. Per the germline V gene, CDR1 is SGHRS and CDR2 is YFSETQ. Trimming stripped 4 bases from V and 0 bases from J, with 13 bases between. This CDR3 spans 15 amino acids. The CDR3 is CASSTATVMNTEAFF. CDR3 nucleotides: TGCGCCAGCAGCACTGCGACGGTTATGAACACTGAAGCTTTCTTT.

The rearrangement joins TRBV11-2 to TRBJ2-1; D is unresolved. Trimming pared 2 bases from V and 6 bases from J, leaving 14 bases between. CDR3 length: 15 amino acids. CDR1 and CDR2 from the germline V gene are SGHAT and FQNNGV. The CDR3 coding sequence is TGTGCCAGCAGCTTACCTTGGCAGGTAAGCAATGAGCAGTTCTTC. Translated, it gives CASSLPWQVSNEQFF.

The chain uses TRBV9 and TRBJ2-2; D might be TRBD1 or TRBD2, each matching 5 bases. Germline CDR1 reads SGDLS; CDR2 reads YYNGEE. V was shortened by 0 bases and J by 7 bases, with 19 bases between the two germline ends. The CDR3 covers 17 residues. The CDR3 bases are TGTGCCAGCAGCGTAGCTCCGGGGCGGATTATGGGCGGGGAGCTGTTTTTT. Amino acids: CASSVAPGRIMGGELFF.

The V call is TRBV25-1, the J call TRBJ1-4; no clear D. Trimming stripped 3 bases from V and 9 bases from J, with 5 bases between. From germline, CDR1 is MGHDK and CDR2 SYGVNS. This CDR3 region has 11 residues. The CDR3: CASSDGKKLFF. In DNA form, the CDR3 reads TGTGCCAGCAGTGATGGGAAAAAACTGTTTTTT.

This chain uses TRBV11-2 with TRBJ2-5; D remains unclear. Germline loops: CDR1 SGHAT, CDR2 FQNNGV. V was clipped by 6 bases and J by 5 bases, with 22 bases between them. The CDR3 covers 16 residues. The CDR3 reads CASSTLDGNPRETQYF. CDR3 DNA: TGTGCCAGCAGTACTTTGGACGGCAACCCCAGGGAGACCCAGTACTTC.

This rearrangement joins TRBV15 to TRBJ2-7, with D maybe TRBD1 (5 bases). The germline CDR1 and CDR2 sequences are LNHNV and YYDKDF (reference sequence). The CDR3 is 16 residues long. Trimming left V 1 base short and J 5 bases short, with 18 bases between. CDR3: CATSRVIDSLMDEQYF. The CDR3 DNA reads TGTGCCACCAGCAGAGTAATTGACAGCCTAATGGACGAGCAGTACTTC. Using reference TRBV15 and TRBJ2-7 for the parts outside the CDR3, the full variable domain is DAMVIQNPRYQVTQFGKPVTLSCSQTLNHNVMYWYQQKSSQAPKLLFHYYDKDFNNEADTPDNFQSRRPNTSFCFLDIRSPGLGDTAMYLCATSRVIDSLMDEQYFGPGTRLTVT.

This clone occurred once. V and J are TRBV4-1 and TRBJ2-3; no definite D call. This CDR3 contains 16 residues. Trimming pared 1 base from V and 0 bases from J, leaving 11 bases between. Germline V lookup: CDR1 MGHRA, CDR2 YSYEKL. CDR3 loop: CASSQGVVPSTDTQYF. In DNA, the CDR3 is TGCGCCAGCAGCCAAGGGGTGGTCCCTAGCACAGATACGCAGTATTTT.

The rearrangement links TRBV2 to TRBJ2-3; D unresolved. The CDR3 length is 13 residues. Germline V gene data show CDR1 as SNHLY and CDR2 as FYNNEI. V was cut by 4 bases and J by 4 bases, with 9 bases left in between. CDR3 protein: CASSVRLADTQYF. The CDR3 coding sequence is TGTGCCAGCAGTGTCCGTCTAGCAGATACGCAGTATTTT.

J is TRBJ2-1 and V is TRBV5-1; 8 bases are a match to TRBD2. This CDR3 contains 15 residues. The V and J ends lost 2 bases and 5 bases, in that order; junction bases with no gene match: 6. The germline V gene has CDR1 SGHRS and CDR2 YFSETQ. The CDR3 is CASSFGLAGNNEQFF. CDR3 sequence (DNA): TGCGCCAGCAGCTTCGGGCTAGCGGGTAACAATGAGCAGTTCTTC.

This chain uses TRBV6-6 with TRBJ2-5; 8 nucleotides match TRBD1. The J call may be wrong; the DNA end is better matched by TRBJ2-7. The CDR3 length is 15 residues. From germline, CDR1 is MNHNY and CDR2 SVGAGI (reference sequence). This CDR3 is CASSYTDRGIYEQYF. The CDR3 DNA sequence: TGTGCCAGCAGTTACACAGACAGGGGAATATACGAGCAGTACTTC.